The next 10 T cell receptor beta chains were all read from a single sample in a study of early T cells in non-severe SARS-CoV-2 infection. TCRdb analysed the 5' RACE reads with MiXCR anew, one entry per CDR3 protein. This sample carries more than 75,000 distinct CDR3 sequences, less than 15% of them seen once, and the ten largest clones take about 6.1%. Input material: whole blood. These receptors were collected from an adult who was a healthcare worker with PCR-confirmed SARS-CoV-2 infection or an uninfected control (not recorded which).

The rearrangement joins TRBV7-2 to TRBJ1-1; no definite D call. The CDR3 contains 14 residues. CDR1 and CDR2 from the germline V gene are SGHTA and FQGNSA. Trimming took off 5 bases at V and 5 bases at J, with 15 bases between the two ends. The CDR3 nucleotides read TGTGCCAGCAGCCCTATGGTGCCTCCAACTGAAGCTTTCTTT. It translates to CASSPMVPPTEAFF.

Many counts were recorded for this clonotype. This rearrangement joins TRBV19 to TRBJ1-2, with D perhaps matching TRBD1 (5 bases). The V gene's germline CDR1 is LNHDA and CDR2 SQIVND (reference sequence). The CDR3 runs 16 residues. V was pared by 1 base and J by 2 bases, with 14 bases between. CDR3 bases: TGTGCCAGTAGTATAGTATTGGGGCCTCGAAACTATGGCTACACCTTC. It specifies CASSIVLGPRNYGYTF.

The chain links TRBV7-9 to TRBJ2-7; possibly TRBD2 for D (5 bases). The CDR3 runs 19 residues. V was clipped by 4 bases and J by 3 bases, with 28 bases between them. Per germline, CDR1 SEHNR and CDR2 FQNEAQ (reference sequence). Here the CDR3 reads CASSWVGYGKNREGYEQYF. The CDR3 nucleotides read TGTGCCAGCAGCTGGGTGGGCTATGGCAAAAACCGTGAGGGCTACGAGCAGTACTTC.

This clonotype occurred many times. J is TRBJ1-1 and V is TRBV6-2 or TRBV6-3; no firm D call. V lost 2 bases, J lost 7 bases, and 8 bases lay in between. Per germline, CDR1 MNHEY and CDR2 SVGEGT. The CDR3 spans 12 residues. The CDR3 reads CASSYQTIEAFF. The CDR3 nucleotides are TGTGCCAGCAGTTACCAGACAATTGAAGCTTTCTTT.

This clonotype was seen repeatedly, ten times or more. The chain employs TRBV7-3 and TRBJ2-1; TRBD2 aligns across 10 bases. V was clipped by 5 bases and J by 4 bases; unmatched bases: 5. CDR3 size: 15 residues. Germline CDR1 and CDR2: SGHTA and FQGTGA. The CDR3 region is CASSLLAGTYNEQFF. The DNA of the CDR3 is TGTGCCAGCAGCCTACTAGCGGGAACGTACAATGAGCAGTTCTTC.

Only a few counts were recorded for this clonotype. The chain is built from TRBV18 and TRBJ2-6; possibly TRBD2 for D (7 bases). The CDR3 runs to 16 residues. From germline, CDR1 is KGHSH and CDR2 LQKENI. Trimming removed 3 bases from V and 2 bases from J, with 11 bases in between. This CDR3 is CASSPPGGPGANVLTF. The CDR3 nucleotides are TGTGCCAGCTCACCCCCCGGGGGGCCTGGGGCCAACGTCCTGACTTTC. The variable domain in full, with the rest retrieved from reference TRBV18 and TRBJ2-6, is NAGVMQNPRHLVRRRGQEARLRCSPMKGHSHVYWYRQLPEEGLKFMVYLQKENIIDESGMPKERFSAEFPKEGPSILRIQQVVRGDSAAYFCASSPPGGPGANVLTFGAGSRLTVL.

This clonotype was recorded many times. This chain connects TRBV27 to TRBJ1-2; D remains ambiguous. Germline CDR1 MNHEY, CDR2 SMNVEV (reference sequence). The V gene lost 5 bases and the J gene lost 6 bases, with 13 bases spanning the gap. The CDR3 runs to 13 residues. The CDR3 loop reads CASSPRRFDGYTF. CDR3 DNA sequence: TGTGCCAGCAGTCCACGCAGGTTTGATGGCTACACCTTC.

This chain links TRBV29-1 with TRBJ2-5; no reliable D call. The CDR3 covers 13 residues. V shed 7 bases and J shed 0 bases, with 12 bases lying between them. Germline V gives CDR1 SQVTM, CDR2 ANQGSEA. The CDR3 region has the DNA TGCAGCGGAACAGCGTCGTACCAAGAGACCCAGTACTTC. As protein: CSGTASYQETQYF.

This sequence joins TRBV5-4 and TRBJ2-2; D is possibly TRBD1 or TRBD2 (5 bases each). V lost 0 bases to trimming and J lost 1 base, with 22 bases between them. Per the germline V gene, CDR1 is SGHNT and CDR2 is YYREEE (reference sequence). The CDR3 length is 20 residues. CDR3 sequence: CASSLVPGSGFKGNTGELFF. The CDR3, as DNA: TGTGCCAGCAGCTTGGTACCGGGATCAGGGTTTAAAGGGAACACCGGGGAGCTGTTTTTT.

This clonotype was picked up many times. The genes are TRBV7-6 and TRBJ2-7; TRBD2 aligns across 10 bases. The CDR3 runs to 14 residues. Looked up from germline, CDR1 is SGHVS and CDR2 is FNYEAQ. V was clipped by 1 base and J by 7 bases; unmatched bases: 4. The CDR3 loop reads CASSLVGAGGEQYF. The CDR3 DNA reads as TGTGCCAGCAGCTTAGTAGGAGCGGGAGGGGAGCAGTACTTC.